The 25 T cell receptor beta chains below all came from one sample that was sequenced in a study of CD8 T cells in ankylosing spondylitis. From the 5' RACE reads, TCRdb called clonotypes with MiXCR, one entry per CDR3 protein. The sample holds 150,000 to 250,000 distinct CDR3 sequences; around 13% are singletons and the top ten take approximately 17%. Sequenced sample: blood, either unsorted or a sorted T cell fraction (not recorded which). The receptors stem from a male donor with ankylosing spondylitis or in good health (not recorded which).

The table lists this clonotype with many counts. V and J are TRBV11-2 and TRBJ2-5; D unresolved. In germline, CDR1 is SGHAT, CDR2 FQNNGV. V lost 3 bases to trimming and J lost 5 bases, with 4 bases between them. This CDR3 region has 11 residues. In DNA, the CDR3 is TGTGCCAGCAGCTTCGTGGAGACCCAGTACTTC. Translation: CASSFVETQYF.

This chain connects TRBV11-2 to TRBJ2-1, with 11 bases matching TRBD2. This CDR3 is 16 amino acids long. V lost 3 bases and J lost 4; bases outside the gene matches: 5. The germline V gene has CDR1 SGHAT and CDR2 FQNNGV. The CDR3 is CASSLTLAGGYNEQFF. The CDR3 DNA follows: TGTGCCAGCAGCTTGACCCTAGCGGGGGGTTACAATGAGCAGTTCTTC.

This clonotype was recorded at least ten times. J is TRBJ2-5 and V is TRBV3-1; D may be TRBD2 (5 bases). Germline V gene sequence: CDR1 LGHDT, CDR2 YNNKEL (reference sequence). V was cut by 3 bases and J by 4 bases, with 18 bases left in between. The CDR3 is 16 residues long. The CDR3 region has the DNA TGTGCCAGCAGCCACCTAGCTAATAGTGACGTAGAGACCCAGTACTTC. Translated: CASSHLANSDVETQYF.

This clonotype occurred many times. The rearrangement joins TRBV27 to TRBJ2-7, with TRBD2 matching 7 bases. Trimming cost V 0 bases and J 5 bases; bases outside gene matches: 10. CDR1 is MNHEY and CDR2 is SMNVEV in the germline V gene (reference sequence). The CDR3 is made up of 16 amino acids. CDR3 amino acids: CASSLSMPGGGNEQYF. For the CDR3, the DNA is TGTGCCAGCAGTTTATCGATGCCGGGAGGTGGAAACGAGCAGTACTTC.

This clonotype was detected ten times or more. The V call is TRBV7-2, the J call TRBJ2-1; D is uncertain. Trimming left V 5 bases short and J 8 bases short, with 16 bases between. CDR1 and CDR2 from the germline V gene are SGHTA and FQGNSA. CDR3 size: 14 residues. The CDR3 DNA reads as TGTGCCAGCAGCATACATCTAATCCGCGATGAGCAGTTCTTC. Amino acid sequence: CASSIHLIRDEQFF.

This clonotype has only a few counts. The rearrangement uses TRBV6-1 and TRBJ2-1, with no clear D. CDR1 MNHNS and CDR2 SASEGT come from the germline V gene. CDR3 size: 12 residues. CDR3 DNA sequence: TGTGCGGCGGCTAGTTCCTACAATGAGCAGTTCTTC. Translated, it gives CAAASSYNEQFF.

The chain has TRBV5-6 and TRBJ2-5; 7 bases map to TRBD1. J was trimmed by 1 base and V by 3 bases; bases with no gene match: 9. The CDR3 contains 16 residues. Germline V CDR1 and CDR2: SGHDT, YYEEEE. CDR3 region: CASSSTTGTVQETQYF. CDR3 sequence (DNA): TGTGCCAGCAGCTCCACGACCGGGACAGTCCAAGAGACCCAGTACTTC.

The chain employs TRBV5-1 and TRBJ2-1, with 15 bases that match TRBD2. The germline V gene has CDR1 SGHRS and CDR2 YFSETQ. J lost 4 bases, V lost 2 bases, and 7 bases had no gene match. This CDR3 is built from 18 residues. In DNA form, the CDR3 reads TGCGCCAGCAGCTTAGGACTAGCGGGAGGGCTTAGGTACAATGAGCAGTTCTTC. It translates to CASSLGLAGGLRYNEQFF.

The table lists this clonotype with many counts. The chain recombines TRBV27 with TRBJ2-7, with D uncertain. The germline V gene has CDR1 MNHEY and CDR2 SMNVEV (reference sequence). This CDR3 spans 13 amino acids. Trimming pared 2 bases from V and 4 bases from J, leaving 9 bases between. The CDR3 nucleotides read TGTGCCAGCAGTTTAGGCATCAGATACGAGCAGTACTTC. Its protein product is CASSLGIRYEQYF.

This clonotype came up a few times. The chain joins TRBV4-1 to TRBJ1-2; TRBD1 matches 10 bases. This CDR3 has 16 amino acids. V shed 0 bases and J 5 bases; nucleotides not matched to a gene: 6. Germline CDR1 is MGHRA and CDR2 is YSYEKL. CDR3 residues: CASSQDSGQGIYGYTF. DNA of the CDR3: TGCGCCAGCAGCCAAGATTCGGGACAGGGGATTTATGGCTACACCTTC.

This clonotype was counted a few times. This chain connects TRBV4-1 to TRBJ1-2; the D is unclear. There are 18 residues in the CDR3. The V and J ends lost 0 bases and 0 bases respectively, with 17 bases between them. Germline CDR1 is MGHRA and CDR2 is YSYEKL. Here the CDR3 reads CASSQDRTSPGTNYGYTF. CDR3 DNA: TGCGCCAGCAGCCAAGATCGGACCTCCCCTGGCACTAACTATGGCTACACCTTC.

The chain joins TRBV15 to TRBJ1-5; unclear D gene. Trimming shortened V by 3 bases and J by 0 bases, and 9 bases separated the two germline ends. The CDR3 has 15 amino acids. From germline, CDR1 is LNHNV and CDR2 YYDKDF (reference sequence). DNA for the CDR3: TGTGCCACCAGCAGGGGCCTATATAGCAATCAGCCCCAGCATTTT. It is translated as CATSRGLYSNQPQHF.

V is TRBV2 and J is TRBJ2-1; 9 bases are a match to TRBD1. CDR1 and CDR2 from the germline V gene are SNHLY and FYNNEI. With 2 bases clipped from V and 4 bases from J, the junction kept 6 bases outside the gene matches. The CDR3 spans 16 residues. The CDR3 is CASSERGTGIYNEQFF. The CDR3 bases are TGTGCCAGCAGTGAAAGGGGGACAGGGATTTACAATGAGCAGTTCTTC.

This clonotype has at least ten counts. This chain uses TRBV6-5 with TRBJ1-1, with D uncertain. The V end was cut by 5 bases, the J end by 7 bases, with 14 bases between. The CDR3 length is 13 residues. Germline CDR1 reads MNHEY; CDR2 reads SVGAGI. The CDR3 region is CASSPSPVSEAFF. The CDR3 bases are TGTGCCAGCAGTCCCTCTCCAGTGAGTGAAGCTTTCTTT.

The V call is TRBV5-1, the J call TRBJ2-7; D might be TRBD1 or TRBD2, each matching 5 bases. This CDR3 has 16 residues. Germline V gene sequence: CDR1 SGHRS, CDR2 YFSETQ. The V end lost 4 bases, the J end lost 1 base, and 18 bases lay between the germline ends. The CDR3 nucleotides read TGCGCCAGCAGCGGGAGACAGTTTCCCTCATCCTACGAGCAGTACTTC. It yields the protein CASSGRQFPSSYEQYF.

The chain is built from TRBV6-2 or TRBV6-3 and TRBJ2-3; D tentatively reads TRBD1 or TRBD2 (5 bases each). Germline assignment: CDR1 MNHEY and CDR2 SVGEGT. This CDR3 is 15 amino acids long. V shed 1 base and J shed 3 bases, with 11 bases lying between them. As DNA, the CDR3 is TGTGCCAGCAGTTACTATGGGGGTCAGACAGATACGCAGTATTTT. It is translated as CASSYYGGQTDTQYF.

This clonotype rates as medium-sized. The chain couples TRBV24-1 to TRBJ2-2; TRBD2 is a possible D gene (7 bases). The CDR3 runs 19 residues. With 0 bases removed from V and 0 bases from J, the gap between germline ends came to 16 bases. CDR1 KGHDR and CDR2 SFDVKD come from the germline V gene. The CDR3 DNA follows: TGTGCCACCAGTGATTTGCCCGGGAGGACAGTCCCGAACACCGGGGAGCTGTTTTTT. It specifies CATSDLPGRTVPNTGELFF.

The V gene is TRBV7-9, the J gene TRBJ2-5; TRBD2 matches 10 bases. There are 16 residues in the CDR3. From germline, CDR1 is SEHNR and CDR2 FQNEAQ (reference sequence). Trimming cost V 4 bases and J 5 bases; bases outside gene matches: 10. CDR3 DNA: TGTGCCAGCAGCTCCCCCTTAGCGGGAGGATGGGAGACCCAGTACTTC. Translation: CASSSPLAGGWETQYF.

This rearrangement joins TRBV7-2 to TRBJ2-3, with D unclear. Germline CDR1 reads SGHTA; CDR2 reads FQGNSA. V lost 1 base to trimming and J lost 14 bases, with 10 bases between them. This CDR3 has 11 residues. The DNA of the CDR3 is TGTGCCAGCAGCTTAGGGGTCCTGGCGTATTTT. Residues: CASSLGVLAYF.

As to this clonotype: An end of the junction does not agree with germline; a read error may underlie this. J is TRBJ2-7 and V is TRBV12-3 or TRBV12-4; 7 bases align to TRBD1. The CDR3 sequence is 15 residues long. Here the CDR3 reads CTSSFGPTGTYEQYF. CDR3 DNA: TGTACCAGCTCCTTTGGCCCGACAGGGACCTACGAGCAGTACTTC.

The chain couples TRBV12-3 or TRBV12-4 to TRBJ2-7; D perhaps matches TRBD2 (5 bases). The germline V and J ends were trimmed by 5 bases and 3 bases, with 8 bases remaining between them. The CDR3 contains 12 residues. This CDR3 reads CASSHGIYEQYF. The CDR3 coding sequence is TGTGCCAGCAGTCACGGGATCTACGAGCAGTACTTC.

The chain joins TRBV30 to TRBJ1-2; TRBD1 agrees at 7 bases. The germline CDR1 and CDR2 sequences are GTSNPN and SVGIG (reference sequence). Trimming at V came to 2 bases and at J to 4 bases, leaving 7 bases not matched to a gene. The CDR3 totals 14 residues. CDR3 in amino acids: CAWSWKGQRYGYTF. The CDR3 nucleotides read TGTGCCTGGAGTTGGAAGGGACAGCGCTATGGCTACACCTTC.

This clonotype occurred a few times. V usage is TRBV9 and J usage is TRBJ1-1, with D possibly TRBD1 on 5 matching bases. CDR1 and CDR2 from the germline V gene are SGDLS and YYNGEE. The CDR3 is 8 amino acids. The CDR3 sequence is CGGSEAFF. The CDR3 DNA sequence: TGTGGGGGGTCTGAAGCTTTCTTT. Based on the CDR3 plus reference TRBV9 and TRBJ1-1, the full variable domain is DSGVTQTPKHLITATGQRVTLRCSPRSGDLSVYWYQQSLDQGLQFLIQYYNGEERAKGNILERFSAQQFPDLHSELNLSSLELGDSALYFCGGSEAFFGQGTRLTVV.

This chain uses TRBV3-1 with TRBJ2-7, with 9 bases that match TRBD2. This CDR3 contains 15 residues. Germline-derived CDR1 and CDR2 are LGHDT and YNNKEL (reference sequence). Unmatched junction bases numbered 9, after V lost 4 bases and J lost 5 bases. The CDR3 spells CASSRISGSENEQYF. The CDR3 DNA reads TGTGCCAGCAGCCGAATTAGCGGGAGTGAGAACGAGCAGTACTTC.

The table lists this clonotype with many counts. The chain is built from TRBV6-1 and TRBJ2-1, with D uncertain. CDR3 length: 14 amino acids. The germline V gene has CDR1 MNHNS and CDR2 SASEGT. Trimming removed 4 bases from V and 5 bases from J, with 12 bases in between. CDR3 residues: CASSGLEPHNEQFF. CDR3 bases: TGTGCCAGCAGTGGGTTAGAACCGCACAATGAGCAGTTCTTC.